This entry lists 19 T cell receptor beta chains sequenced from one sample in a study of T cell changes during pregnancy in multiple sclerosis. Repertoires were generated with immunoSEQ multiplex PCR, while TCRdb's copy carries only in-frame clones and drops some. Among about 72,000 clones listed, roughly nine tenths were seen once. This material consisted of peripheral blood, taken in the first trimester of pregnancy. The receptors were gathered from a female donor in good health, enrolled as a control in a pregnancy study.

The J gene is TRBJ2-2, the V gene TRBV5-1; 7 bases are a match to TRBD2. V gave up 0 bases and J gave up 7 bases; unmatched junction bases: 3. Germline V gene data show CDR1 as SGHRS and CDR2 as YFSETQ. This CDR3 comprises 14 residues. CDR3 nucleotide sequence: TGCGCCAGCAGCTTGGAGGCGGGGGTCGGGGAGCTGTTTTTT. It translates to CASSLEAGVGELFF.

This clone has a handful of counts. The gene calls are TRBV29-1 and TRBJ1-4, with D perhaps matching TRBD1 (5 bases). The CDR3 sequence is 14 residues long. Trimming stripped 6 bases from V and 1 base from J, with 12 bases between. Germline V gene data show CDR1 as SQVTM and CDR2 as ANQGSEA. This chain's CDR3 is CSVRGGVTNEKLFF. CDR3 sequence (DNA): TGCAGCGTAAGGGGAGGAGTAACTAATGAAAAACTGTTTTTT.

V usage is TRBV7-8 and J usage is TRBJ2-2; D unresolved. Trimming left V 1 base short and J 5 bases short, with 8 bases between. Germline CDR1 and CDR2: SGHVS and FQNEAQ. The CDR3 loop spans 14 amino acids. The CDR3, as DNA: TGTGCCAGCAGCTTAGTGGGCTCGACCGGGGAGCTGTTTTTT. As protein: CASSLVGSTGELFF. Variable domain in full (rest from reference TRBV7-8 and TRBJ2-2): GAGVSQSPRYKVAKRGQDVALRCDPISGHVSLFWYQQALGQGPEFLTYFQNEAQLDKSGLPSDRFFAERPEGSVSTLKIQRTQQEDSAVYLCASSLVGSTGELFFGEGSRLTVL.

The J gene is TRBJ1-3, the V gene TRBV7-8; the D gene is possibly TRBD1 (5 bases). Trimming removed 1 base at V and 4 bases at J, with 8 bases between. Germline assignment: CDR1 SGHVS and CDR2 FQNEAQ. The CDR3 covers 14 residues. CDR3 in DNA: TGTGCCAGCAGCTTAGGGGGCAACGGAAACACCATATATTTT. It encodes CASSLGGNGNTIYF.

The chain combines TRBV28 with TRBJ2-2; 7 nucleotides match TRBD2. V dropped 1 base and J dropped 6; count of bases not matched to a gene: 8. This CDR3 spans 16 amino acids. In germline, CDR1 is MDHEN, CDR2 SYDVKM. As DNA, the CDR3 is TGTGCCAGCAGTTTATCTATCGGGGAGGGTTCCGGGGAGCTGTTTTTT. Encoded protein: CASSLSIGEGSGELFF.

This chain uses TRBV28 with TRBJ2-4, with a weak D call TRBD2 (6 bases). V lost 3 bases, J lost 9 bases, and 15 bases lay in between. CDR3 length equals 14 residues. CDR1 MDHEN and CDR2 SYDVKM come from the germline V gene. CDR3 sequence reads: CASSLKGSGSIQYF. The CDR3 DNA reads as TGTGCCAGCAGTTTGAAGGGTTCCGGGAGCATTCAGTACTTC.

The V and J genes are TRBV1 and TRBJ2-7; TRBD1, as called in the table, went unchecked against the DNA. TRBV1 is assigned pseudogene status. This CDR3 contains 16 residues. CDR3 sequence reads: CTSSQDEGGPLYEQYF. The DNA for the CDR3 is TGCACCAGCAGCCAAGACGAAGGGGGCCCTCTCTACGAGCAGTACTTC.

The sample holds one count of this clone. Sequence at one end of the junction differs from germline and may be a read error. CDR3 sequence reads: CASSEEWDRALNF. The CDR3 bases are TGTGCCAGCAGTGAAGAGTGGGACAGGGCCCTTAACTTC. This chain joins TRBV6-1 and TRBJ2-7; TRBD1 agrees at 9 bases. CDR3 size: 13 residues. Per the germline V gene, CDR1 is MNHNS and CDR2 is SASEGT.

The DNA of the CDR3 is TGTGCCAGCAGCCAACCCTACGTAGGGGCCGCGGGGACTGAAGCTTTCTTT. This encodes CASSQPYVGAAGTEAFF. The V and J genes are TRBV4-2 and TRBJ1-1; maybe TRBD1 (5 bases). This CDR3 region has 17 residues. V lost 2 bases, J lost 5 bases, and 21 bases lay in between. CDR1 and CDR2 from the germline V gene are LGHNA and YNFKEQ.

This chain links TRBV2 with TRBJ2-1, with D possibly matching TRBD2 (6 bases). Deletions cut 4 bases from V and 8 bases from J, with 12 bases between. Per the germline V gene, CDR1 is SNHLY and CDR2 is FYNNEI. CDR3 size: 13 residues. Written as DNA, the CDR3 is TGTGCCAGCAGTGTGGACTACGGCGATGAGCAGTTCTTC. It encodes CASSVDYGDEQFF.

The J gene is TRBJ2-7, the V gene TRBV6-5; 8 positions match TRBD2. Germline lookup yields CDR1 MNHEY and CDR2 SVGAGI. The CDR3 loop spans 12 amino acids. Trimming took 5 bases from V and 4 from J; bases not matched to a gene: 1. The CDR3 is CASSPGGYEQYF. Written as DNA, the CDR3 is TGTGCCAGCAGTCCGGGGGGGTACGAGCAGTACTTC.

The chain is built from TRBV28 and TRBJ2-1; D might be TRBD1 (6 bases). Trimming stripped 6 bases from V and 4 bases from J, with 19 bases between. CDR1 MDHEN and CDR2 SYDVKM come from the germline V gene. The CDR3 loop spans 16 amino acids. The CDR3 DNA reads TGTGCCAGCAGCAACTCAGGGGAAAGGATTTACAATGAGCAGTTCTTC. Amino acid sequence: CASSNSGERIYNEQFF.

The rearrangement joins TRBV10-3 to TRBJ2-7; TRBD2 matches at 9 bases. CDR1 is ENHRY, CDR2 SYGVKD, per germline. The CDR3 spans 15 residues. Germline trimming cut 0 bases from V and 4 bases from J; bases unmatched to any gene: 4. CDR3 in DNA: TGTGCCATCAGTGAGTCCTCTAGCGGGACGTACGAGCAGTACTTC. It translates to CAISESSSGTYEQYF.

The chain has TRBV6-6 and TRBJ2-4; TRBD2 matches at 7 bases. V gave up 0 bases and J gave up 7 bases; unmatched junction bases: 9. Germline CDR1 MNHNY, CDR2 SVGAGI (reference sequence). The CDR3 totals 16 residues. For the CDR3, the DNA is TGTGCCAGCAGTTACTCGACCTTGCGGGAGAGGAACATTCAGTACTTC. Protein: CASSYSTLRERNIQYF.

The chain employs TRBV29-1 and TRBJ2-7; no definite D call. Germline V gene sequence: CDR1 SQVTM, CDR2 ANQGSEA. Trimming took 4 bases from V and 2 from J, leaving 21 bases between them. This CDR3 region has 16 residues. CDR3 sequence (DNA): TGCAGCGTTGTAACAGCCTCCCCAATTACTCCCTACGAGCAGTACTTC. Residues: CSVVTASPITPYEQYF.

The chain employs TRBV19 and TRBJ2-7; 11 bases agree with TRBD1. The CDR3 extends over 17 amino acids. Germline-derived CDR1 and CDR2 are LNHDA and SQIVND (reference sequence). J lost 2 bases, V lost 3 bases, and 9 bases had no gene match. The CDR3 coding sequence is TGTGCCAGTAGTATCCGAACTGGGACAGGGGGGACCTACGAGCAGTACTTC. Translation gives CASSIRTGTGGTYEQYF.

The table lists this clone with a few counts. The chain combines TRBV2 with TRBJ2-2, with D unresolved. Germline V CDR1 and CDR2: SNHLY, FYNNEI. The CDR3 covers 15 residues. Trimming removed 4 bases at V and 3 bases at J, with 12 bases between. The DNA of the CDR3 is TGTGCCAGCAGTGTCCTGCAGACTTACACCGGGGAGCTGTTTTTT. Translation: CASSVLQTYTGELFF.

The J gene is TRBJ1-4, the V gene TRBV13; D gene uncertain. This CDR3 is built from 14 residues. Germline V lookup: CDR1 PRHDT, CDR2 FYEKMQ (reference sequence). Trimming pared 4 bases from V and 0 bases from J, leaving 6 bases between. CDR3 sequence reads: CASSSRATNEKLFF. In DNA form, the CDR3 reads TGTGCCAGCAGCTCCCGTGCAACTAATGAAAAACTGTTTTTT.

The rearrangement joins TRBV10-2 to TRBJ1-5; the D is unclear. V was trimmed by 0 bases and J by 11 bases, leaving 8 bases between them. The germline CDR1 and CDR2 sequences are WSHSY and SAAADI. This CDR3 is built from 12 residues. The CDR3 sequence is CASSESTGAQHF. The CDR3 DNA reads TGCGCCAGCAGTGAGTCGACCGGAGCCCAGCATTTT.